The 9 T cell receptor beta chains reported below all come from one sample, sequenced in a study of type 1 regulatory T cells. Their antigens are not known. Each CDR3 protein gets one entry after TCRdb re-called the reads with MiXCR. The repertoire includes approximately 72,000 distinct CDR3 sequences, nearly 65% of them detected once, and about 8% sits in the top ten. Sequencing was done on a sample of cultured T cells, either the whole culture or a sorted T cell fraction (not recorded which). Indicated subset: Tr1-enriched cell product generated in vitro against host alloantigens. These receptors all stem from a human donor in good health.

This sequence joins TRBV5-1 and TRBJ2-5; D uncertain. The germline V gene encodes CDR1 SGHRS and CDR2 YFSETQ. V lost 2 bases and J 12 bases, leaving 14 bases between the germline ends. This CDR3 spans 12 amino acids. CDR3 protein: CASSLNPGSKYF. The DNA of the CDR3 is TGCGCCAGCAGCTTAAATCCGGGCTCTAAGTACTTC.

The chain employs TRBV10-3 and TRBJ2-7, with D perhaps matching TRBD1 or TRBD2 (5 bases each). The CDR3 contains 12 residues. Germline V gene data show CDR1 as ENHRY and CDR2 as SYGVKD. Deletions cut 8 bases from V and 5 bases from J, with 13 bases between. CDR3 in amino acids: CAIGLMDNEQYF. DNA for the CDR3: TGTGCCATCGGACTCATGGACAACGAGCAGTACTTC.

The chain combines TRBV7-9 with TRBJ1-2; no reliable D call. V lost 1 base to trimming and J lost 6 bases, with 6 bases between them. The germline gives CDR1 SEHNR, CDR2 FQNEAQ (reference sequence). The CDR3 contains 12 residues. CDR3 region: CASSLGPDGYTF. As DNA, the CDR3 is TGTGCCAGCAGCTTAGGCCCCGATGGCTACACCTTC. Complete variable domain (other parts from reference TRBV7-9 and TRBJ1-2): DTGVSQNPRHKITKRGQNVTFRCDPISEHNRLYWYRQTLGQGPEFLTYFQNEAQLEKSRLLSDRFSAERPKGSFSTLEIQRTEQGDSAMYLCASSLGPDGYTFGSGTRLTVV.

V usage is TRBV7-2 and J usage is TRBJ2-7; maybe TRBD1 (6 bases). CDR1 and CDR2 (germline): SGHTA, FQGNSA. Trimming stripped 1 base from V and 0 bases from J, with 16 bases between. This CDR3 comprises 17 residues. The CDR3 sequence: CASSLVRIGTSSYEQYF. In nucleotides, the CDR3 is TGTGCCAGCAGCTTAGTTCGTATCGGGACAAGCTCCTACGAGCAGTACTTC.

The rearrangement uses TRBV3-1 and TRBJ2-7, with 8 bases identical to TRBD2. The germline gives CDR1 LGHDT, CDR2 YNNKEL (reference sequence). This CDR3 is 20 amino acids long. With 1 base clipped from V and 1 base from J, the junction kept 18 bases outside the gene matches. The CDR3 DNA reads TGTGCCAGCAGCCAAGCGATCAGTTGGAGCGGGAGCCCCGGGTCCTACGAGCAGTACTTC. It yields the protein CASSQAISWSGSPGSYEQYF.

The genes are TRBV4-1 and TRBJ2-3; TRBD2 matches at 13 bases. J lost 3 bases, V lost 0 bases, and 6 bases had no gene match. CDR1 and CDR2 (germline): MGHRA, YSYEKL. This CDR3 has 18 residues. The CDR3 DNA sequence: TGCGCCAGCAGCCAAGATATACTAGCGGGAGGGAGAACAGATACGCAGTATTTT. As protein: CASSQDILAGGRTDTQYF.

The chain uses TRBV30 and TRBJ2-7; the match to TRBD2 covers 8 bases. Germline V gene data show CDR1 as GTSNPN and CDR2 as SVGIG (reference sequence). V lost 0 bases, J lost 6 bases, and 4 bases stayed unmatched. CDR3 length: 13 amino acids. The CDR3 region has the DNA TGTGCCTGGAGTGTCCAAGCGGGAGTCGAGCAGTACTTC. This translates into CAWSVQAGVEQYF.

The chain couples TRBV19 to TRBJ2-2; 10 positions match TRBD2. V was clipped by 7 bases and J by 7 bases; unmatched bases: 9. This CDR3 is 15 amino acids long. Germline V lookup: CDR1 LNHDA, CDR2 SQIVND (reference sequence). For the CDR3, the DNA is TGTGCCAGTATACCCGCTAGCGGGAGCATCGGGGAGCTGTTTTTT. It yields the protein CASIPASGSIGELFF.

The rearrangement joins TRBV29-1 to TRBJ1-2; 7 bases match TRBD1. The J segment lost 1 base and the V segment lost 4 bases, leaving 6 bases of the junction unmatched. Germline V gene sequence: CDR1 SQVTM, CDR2 ANQGSEA. The CDR3 extends over 14 amino acids. The CDR3 nucleotides read TGCAGCGTTGGAGGGGGCGTCCTTAACTATGGCTACACCTTC. Its translation: CSVGGGVLNYGYTF.